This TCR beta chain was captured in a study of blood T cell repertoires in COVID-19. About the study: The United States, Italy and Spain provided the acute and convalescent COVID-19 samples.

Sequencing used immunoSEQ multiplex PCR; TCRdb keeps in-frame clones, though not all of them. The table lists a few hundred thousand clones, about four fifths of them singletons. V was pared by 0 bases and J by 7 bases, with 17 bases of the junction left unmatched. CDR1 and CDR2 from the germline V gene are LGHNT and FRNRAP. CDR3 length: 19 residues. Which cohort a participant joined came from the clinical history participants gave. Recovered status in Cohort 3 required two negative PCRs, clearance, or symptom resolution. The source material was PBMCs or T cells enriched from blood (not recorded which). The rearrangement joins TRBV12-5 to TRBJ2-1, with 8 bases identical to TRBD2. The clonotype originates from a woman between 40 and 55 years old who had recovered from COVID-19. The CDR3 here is CASGLVLRWALSGSNEQFF. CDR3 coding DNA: TGTGCTAGTGGTTTGGTACTTAGGTGGGCCCTCAGCGGGAGTAATGAGCAGTTCTTC.